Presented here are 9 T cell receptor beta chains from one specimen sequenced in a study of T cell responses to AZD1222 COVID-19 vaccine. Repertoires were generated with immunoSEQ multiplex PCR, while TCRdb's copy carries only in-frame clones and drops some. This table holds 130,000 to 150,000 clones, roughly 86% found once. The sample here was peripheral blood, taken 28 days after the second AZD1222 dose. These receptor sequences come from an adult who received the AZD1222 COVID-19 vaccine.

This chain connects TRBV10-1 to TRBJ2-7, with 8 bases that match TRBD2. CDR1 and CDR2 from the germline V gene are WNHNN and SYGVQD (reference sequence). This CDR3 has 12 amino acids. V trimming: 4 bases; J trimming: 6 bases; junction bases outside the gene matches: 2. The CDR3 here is CASSGLAPEQYF. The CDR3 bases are TGCGCCAGCAGTGGACTAGCGCCCGAGCAGTACTTC.

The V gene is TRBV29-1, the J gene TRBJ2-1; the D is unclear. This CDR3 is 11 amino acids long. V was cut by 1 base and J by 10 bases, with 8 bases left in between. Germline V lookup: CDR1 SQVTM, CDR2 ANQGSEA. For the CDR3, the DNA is TGCAGCGTTGAAGGATATAGGGAGCAGTTCTTC. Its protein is CSVEGYREQFF.

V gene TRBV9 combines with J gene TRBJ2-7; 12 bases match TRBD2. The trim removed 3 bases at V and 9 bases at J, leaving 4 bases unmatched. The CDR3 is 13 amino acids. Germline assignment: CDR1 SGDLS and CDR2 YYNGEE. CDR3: CASSAGTSGLQYF. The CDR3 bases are TGTGCCAGCAGCGCAGGGACTAGCGGGTTGCAGTACTTC.

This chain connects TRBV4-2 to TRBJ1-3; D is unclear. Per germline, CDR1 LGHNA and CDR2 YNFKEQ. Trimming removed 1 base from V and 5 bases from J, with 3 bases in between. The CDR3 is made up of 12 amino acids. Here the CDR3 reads CASSQGRNTIYF. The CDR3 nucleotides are TGTGCCAGCAGCCAAGGGAGAAACACCATATATTTT.

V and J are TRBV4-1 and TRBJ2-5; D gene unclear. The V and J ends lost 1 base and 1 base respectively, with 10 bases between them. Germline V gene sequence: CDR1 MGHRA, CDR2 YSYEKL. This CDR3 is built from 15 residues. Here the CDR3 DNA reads TGCGCCAGCAGCCAAGGGACCACATCCCAAGAGACCCAGTACTTC. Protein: CASSQGTTSQETQYF.

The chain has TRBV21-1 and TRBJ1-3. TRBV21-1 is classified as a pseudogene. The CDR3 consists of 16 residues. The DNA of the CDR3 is TGTGCCAGCAAAAGGGAGTGGGAGAGCTCTGGAAACACCATATATTTT. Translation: CASKREWESSGNTIYF.

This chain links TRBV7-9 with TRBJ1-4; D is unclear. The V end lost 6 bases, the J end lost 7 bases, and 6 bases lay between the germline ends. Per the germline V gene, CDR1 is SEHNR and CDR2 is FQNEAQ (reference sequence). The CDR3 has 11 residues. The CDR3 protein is CASSESEKLFF. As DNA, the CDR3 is TGTGCCAGCAGTGAGAGTGAAAAACTGTTTTTT.

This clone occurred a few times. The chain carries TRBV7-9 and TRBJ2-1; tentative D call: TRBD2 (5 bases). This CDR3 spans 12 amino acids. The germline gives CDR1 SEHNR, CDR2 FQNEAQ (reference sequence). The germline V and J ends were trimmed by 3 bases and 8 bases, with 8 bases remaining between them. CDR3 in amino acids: CASSFGRDEQFF. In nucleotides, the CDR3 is TGTGCCAGCAGCTTCGGGCGGGATGAGCAGTTCTTC.

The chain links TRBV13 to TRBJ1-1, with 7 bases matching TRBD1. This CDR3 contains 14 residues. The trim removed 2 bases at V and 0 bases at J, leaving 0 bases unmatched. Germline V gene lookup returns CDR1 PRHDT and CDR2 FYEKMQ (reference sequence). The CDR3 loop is CASSLQGVNTEAFF. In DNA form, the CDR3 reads TGTGCCAGCAGCTTACAGGGGGTGAACACTGAAGCTTTCTTT.